Below, one TCR beta chain is given with its context. These data originate in a study of blood T cell repertoires in COVID-19. Looking at the study overall: COVID-19 samples, acute and convalescent, were from the United States, Italy and Spain.

With V trimmed by 6 bases and J by 1 base, 6 bases remained unmatched. Germline CDR1 MGHDK, CDR2 SYGVNS. The CDR3 totals 15 residues. In the original workflow: Amplification of reference gene primers was used by the study to estimate nucleated cell counts. Assay used: immunoSEQ multiplex PCR; TCRdb lists only in-frame clones, some missing. That table gives V, J and clone size, and the DNA gave D and trimming. The sample shows about 55,000 clones, around nine tenths of them seen only once. The sequenced sample was peripheral blood. The sequence was obtained from a man aged 35-49 years with acute or convalescent COVID-19. J is TRBJ2-3 and V is TRBV25-1; the match to TRBD2 covers 8 bases. CDR3 in amino acids: CASRDVAGRTDTQYF. DNA for the CDR3: TGTGCCAGCAGGGATGTAGCGGGACGCACAGATACGCAGTATTTT.